One and the same sample provided the 3 T cell receptor beta chains below, sequenced in a study of regulatory T cells in long-lasting Graves disease. Through Arm-PCR of CDR3 regions and iRepertoire HTBI primers, TCR beta libraries were built. TCRdb processed the multiplex PCR reads anew with MiXCR; each CDR3 protein has one entry. The table has 520,000 or so distinct CDR3 sequences, approximately 12% seen once. Time point: newly diagnosed GD, antithyroid drugs for less than 3 months. Generation of the TCR library employed RNA extracted from PBMCs. Another study also made use of these data, one on T cells in Graves' hyperthyroidism and ophthalmopathy.

This specimen was peripheral blood mononuclear cells (PBMCs), taken at new diagnosis, from a patient treated with antithyroid drugs. These receptor sequences come from a woman in her 30s with Graves disease.

This clonotype showed up many times. The chain uses TRBV29-1 and TRBJ2-6, with D uncertain. The CDR3 spans 13 residues. Germline assignment: CDR1 SQVTM and CDR2 ANQGSEA. V dropped 4 bases and J dropped 2 bases, with 6 bases sitting between them. The CDR3 sequence is CSVATAGANVLTF. CDR3 nucleotides: TGCAGCGTTGCCACAGCTGGGGCCAACGTCCTGACTTTC.

CDR3 sequence: CSALAGDTGELFF. CDR3 sequence (DNA): TGCAGTGCCCTAGCGGGAGACACCGGGGAGCTGTTTTTT. The J gene is TRBJ2-2, the V gene TRBV20-1; 10 bases fit TRBD2. J was trimmed by 3 bases and V by 6 bases; bases with no gene match: 1. Germline V gene sequence: CDR1 DFQATT, CDR2 SNEGSKA (reference sequence). The CDR3 contains 13 residues.

Points on this clonotype: A much larger clone lies a single base off, so this may be a read error. The J gene is TRBJ1-1, the V gene TRBV13, with D perhaps matching TRBD1 (5 bases). The CDR3 covers 19 residues. Germline CDR1 and CDR2: PRHDT and FYEKMQ (reference sequence). CDR3 protein: CASSFHQPLSWGTSTETFF. The CDR3 nucleotides are TGTGCCAGCAGCTTTCACCAACCCCTCAGTTGGGGCACGAGCACTGAAACTTTCTTT.